This TCR beta chain emerged from a study of somatic mutations in cytotoxic T cells in rheumatoid arthritis. The CDR3 consists of 14 residues. Germline V lookup: CDR1 MNHEY, CDR2 SMNVEV (reference sequence). Trimming cost V 7 bases and J 4 bases, with 16 bases left between them. The protocol was immunoSEQ multiplex PCR, while the TCRdb copy is restricted to in-frame clones and leaves out a portion. The data contain more than 11,000 clones, just under 80% of them seen just once; the ten biggest clones take up about 7.4%. Sequenced sample: CD8+ T cells sorted from blood. This sequence was found in an adult with rheumatoid arthritis. J is TRBJ1-1 and V is TRBV27; D call uncertain. The CDR3 protein is CASKAAGDRTEAFF. DNA for the CDR3: TGTGCCAGCAAAGCCGCTGGGGATCGCACTGAAGCTTTCTTT.